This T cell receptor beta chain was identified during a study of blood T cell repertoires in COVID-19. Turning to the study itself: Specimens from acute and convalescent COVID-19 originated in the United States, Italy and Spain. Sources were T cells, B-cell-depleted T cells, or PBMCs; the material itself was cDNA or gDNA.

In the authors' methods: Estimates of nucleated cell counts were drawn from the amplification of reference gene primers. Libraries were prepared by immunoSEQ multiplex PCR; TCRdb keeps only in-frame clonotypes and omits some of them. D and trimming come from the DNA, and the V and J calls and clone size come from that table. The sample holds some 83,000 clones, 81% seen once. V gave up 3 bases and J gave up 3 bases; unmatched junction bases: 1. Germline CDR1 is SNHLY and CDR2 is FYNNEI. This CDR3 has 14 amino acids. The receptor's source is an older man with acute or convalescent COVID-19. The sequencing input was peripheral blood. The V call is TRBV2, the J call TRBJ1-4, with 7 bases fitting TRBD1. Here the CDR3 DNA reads TGTGCCAGCAGTGATGGGACAGCTAATGAAAAACTGTTTTTT. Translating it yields CASSDGTANEKLFF.